Shown below are 8 T cell receptor beta chains from a single sample sequenced in a study of cytomegalovirus exposure and HLA in healthy donors. Assay: immunoSEQ multiplex PCR; the TCRdb copy retains only in-frame clones and omits some. The profile shows around 250,000 clones, 85% to 90% of them singletons. The material sequenced was PBMCs. These receptors originate from a woman younger than 35 in good health and CMV-seronegative.

The V call is TRBV5-1, the J call TRBJ1-2, with a tentative D call TRBD1 (5 bases). Germline CDR1 SGHRS, CDR2 YFSETQ. Between the trimmed V and J ends, which lost 2 bases and 2 bases, there was a span of 10 bases. The CDR3 has 14 residues. The CDR3 region is CASSFGGENYGYTF. DNA of the CDR3: TGCGCCAGCAGCTTTGGGGGGGAGAACTATGGCTACACCTTC.

This clone was observed a single time. Other DNA sequences within the sample encode an identical CDR3. The chain uses TRBV6-6 and TRBJ1-1; the match to TRBD1 covers 7 bases. Trimming at V came to 0 bases and at J to 5 bases, leaving 3 bases not matched to a gene. This CDR3 region has 14 residues. The germline CDR1 and CDR2 sequences are MNHNY and SVGAGI (reference sequence). In DNA form, the CDR3 reads TGTGCCAGCAGTTACTCGACAGGGAGTACTGAAGCTTTCTTT. Translated: CASSYSTGSTEAFF.

The CDR3 loop is CASSWTDDLYNSPLHF. Written as DNA, the CDR3 is TGTGCCAGCAGTTGGACAGATGATCTATATAATTCACCCCTCCACTTT. The chain combines TRBV6-5 with TRBJ1-6, with D maybe TRBD1 (6 bases). The CDR3 is made up of 16 amino acids. The V gene lost 4 bases and the J gene lost 4 bases, with 14 bases spanning the gap. Looked up from germline, CDR1 is MNHEY and CDR2 is SVGAGI.

This chain uses TRBV6-1 with TRBJ2-7, with a weak D call TRBD1 (5 bases). The CDR3 is made up of 17 amino acids. Per the germline V gene, CDR1 is MNHNS and CDR2 is SASEGT. V lost 1 base and J lost 3, with 19 bases in between. For the CDR3, the DNA is TGTGCCAGCAGTGAAGGAGTGCAGGGATATGTAGGCTACGAGCAGTACGTC. Translating gives CASSEGVQGYVGYEQYV.

The V call is TRBV10-1, the J call TRBJ1-5; 7 nucleotides align to TRBD1. V dropped 3 bases and J dropped 2; count of bases not matched to a gene: 1. The CDR3 loop spans 14 amino acids. Germline V gene data show CDR1 as WNHNN and CDR2 as SYGVQD (reference sequence). The DNA of the CDR3 is TGCGCCAGCAGTGAAGGGACAGGCAATCAGCCCCAGCATTTT. It encodes CASSEGTGNQPQHF.

This clone was observed a few times. The chain links TRBV28 to TRBJ1-5, with 10 bases fitting TRBD1. Looked up from germline, CDR1 is MDHEN and CDR2 is SYDVKM. V lost 2 bases, J lost 3 bases, and 7 bases stayed unmatched. The CDR3 runs to 17 residues. CDR3 sequence (DNA): TGTGCCAGCAGTTTACCGTGGGGACAGGGGCACAATCAGCCCCAGCATTTT. Translating it yields CASSLPWGQGHNQPQHF.

This sequence joins TRBV5-4 and TRBJ1-3, with 9 bases lining up with TRBD1. The CDR3 is 15 amino acids. Losses at the gene ends were 5 bases for V and 3 bases for J; bases not matched to a gene: 6. The germline V gene encodes CDR1 SGHNT and CDR2 YYREEE (reference sequence). The CDR3, as DNA: TGTGCCAGCAGTTCAACAGGGGGCATTGGAAACACCATATATTTT. This codes for CASSSTGGIGNTIYF. Full variable domain (missing parts from reference TRBV5-4 and TRBJ1-3): ETGVTQSPTHLIKTRGQQVTLRCSSQSGHNTVSWYQQALGQGPQFIFQYYREEENGRGNFPPRFSGLQFPNYSSELNVNALELDDSALYLCASSSTGGIGNTIYFGEGSWLTVV.

The CDR3 loop reads CASRNSTGSIYGYTF. CDR3 DNA sequence: TGCGCCAGCAGGAATTCGACAGGGTCTATCTATGGCTACACCTTC. The V call is TRBV5-1, the J call TRBJ1-2, with 7 bases aligning to TRBD1. The CDR3 has 15 amino acids. Germline CDR1 reads SGHRS; CDR2 reads YFSETQ. V gave up 5 bases and J gave up 4 bases; unmatched junction bases: 11.